One and the same sample provided the 25 T cell receptor beta chains below, sequenced in a study of T cell changes during pregnancy in multiple sclerosis. Libraries were prepared by immunoSEQ multiplex PCR; TCRdb keeps only in-frame clonotypes and omits some of them. The table shows more than 30,000 clones, with approximately 93% occurring only once. The material was CD8+ T cells from peripheral blood mononuclear cells, obtained in the third trimester of pregnancy. The receptors shown here come from a female donor with multiple sclerosis, enrolled in a pregnancy study.

The chain employs TRBV5-4 and TRBJ1-4, with 10 bases matching TRBD1. V was clipped by 5 bases and J by 7 bases; unmatched bases: 8. The CDR3 spans 15 residues. Per germline, CDR1 SGHNT and CDR2 YYREEE (reference sequence). CDR3 amino acids: CASRQEGTGVEKLFF. The CDR3 DNA follows: TGTGCCAGCAGGCAGGAAGGGACAGGGGTTGAAAAACTGTTTTTT.

The chain carries TRBV7-8 and TRBJ2-7; D possibly corresponds to TRBD1 (6 bases). Germline V lookup: CDR1 SGHVS, CDR2 FQNEAQ. The V end lost 5 bases, the J end lost 3 bases, and 14 bases lay between the germline ends. The CDR3 is 14 residues long. In nucleotides, the CDR3 is TGTGCCAGCAGCCCTACAGGGACGGGCTACGAGCAGTACTTC. Translating gives CASSPTGTGYEQYF.

The chain couples TRBV27 to TRBJ2-7; tentatively, D is TRBD2 (6 bases). Trimming left V 6 bases short and J 0 bases short, with 18 bases between. Germline CDR1 reads MNHEY; CDR2 reads SMNVEV (reference sequence). CDR3 length equals 16 residues. The CDR3 DNA reads TGTGCCAGCAGGGGGGGAGCGAACAGACCCTCCTACGAGCAGTACTTC. It is translated as CASRGGANRPSYEQYF.

This chain links TRBV7-9 with TRBJ2-7; TRBD1 agrees at 12 bases. The ends lost 1 base at V and 5 bases at J; junction bases unmatched: 6. In germline, CDR1 is SEHNR, CDR2 FQNEAQ (reference sequence). The CDR3 is made up of 16 amino acids. CDR3 protein: CASSLEVGQGAHEQYF. The DNA for the CDR3 is TGTGCCAGCAGCTTAGAAGTGGGACAGGGGGCCCACGAGCAGTACTTC. Based on the CDR3 plus reference TRBV7-9 and TRBJ2-7, the full variable domain is DTGVSQNPRHKITKRGQNVTFRCDPISEHNRLYWYRQTLGQGPEFLTYFQNEAQLEKSRLLSDRFSAERPKGSFSTLEIQRTEQGDSAMYLCASSLEVGQGAHEQYFGPGTRLTVT.

The chain links TRBV4-1 to TRBJ2-1; 11 bases are shared with TRBD2. The V gene's germline CDR1 is MGHRA and CDR2 YSYEKL. CDR3 size: 16 residues. The junction had 6 bases not matched to a gene; V was cut back by 1 base and J by 7 bases. The CDR3 region has the DNA TGCGCCAGCAGCCAAGGTCATAGCGGGGGGGTGAATGAGCAGTTCTTC. As protein: CASSQGHSGGVNEQFF.

The gene calls are TRBV27 and TRBJ2-5, with 7 bases identical to TRBD2. Germline V lookup: CDR1 MNHEY, CDR2 SMNVEV (reference sequence). The V gene end was trimmed by 2 bases and the J gene end by 2 bases; junction bases not matched to a gene: 2. The CDR3 totals 14 residues. The CDR3: CASSLGGEQETQYF. CDR3 coding DNA: TGTGCCAGCAGTTTAGGGGGGGAGCAAGAGACCCAGTACTTC.

V gene TRBV15 combines with J gene TRBJ1-1; D is perhaps TRBD1 (5 bases). In germline, CDR1 is LNHNV, CDR2 YYDKDF (reference sequence). The CDR3 totals 14 residues. Trimming shortened V by 6 bases and J by 1 base, and 12 bases separated the two germline ends. CDR3 DNA: TGTGCCACCAGTCTGGGGGGTGAGAACACTGAAGCTTTCTTT. Translation: CATSLGGENTEAFF.

This chain connects TRBV27 to TRBJ1-5; the D is unclear. CDR3 length: 14 residues. Germline assignment: CDR1 MNHEY and CDR2 SMNVEV (reference sequence). V was pared by 2 bases and J by 8 bases, with 13 bases between. The CDR3 sequence: CASSLRGLIEPQHF. DNA for the CDR3: TGTGCCAGCAGTTTACGGGGTTTGATTGAGCCCCAGCATTTT.

This clone occurred once. V is TRBV19 and J is TRBJ1-5; 11 nucleotides align to TRBD1. The ends lost 3 bases at V and 2 bases at J; junction bases unmatched: 3. The CDR3 extends over 16 amino acids. Germline V gene data show CDR1 as LNHDA and CDR2 as SQIVND (reference sequence). The CDR3: CASSMGTGGRNQPQHF. As DNA, the CDR3 is TGTGCCAGTAGTATGGGGACAGGGGGTCGCAATCAGCCCCAGCATTTT.

This chain uses TRBV19 with TRBJ1-6; 9 bases map to TRBD1. The CDR3 runs 17 residues. J was trimmed by 3 bases and V by 9 bases; bases with no gene match: 12. Per the germline V gene, CDR1 is LNHDA and CDR2 is SQIVND (reference sequence). The DNA for the CDR3 is TGTGCCAGCAATGACCCGGGACAGGGTTTCTATAATTCACCCCTCCACTTT. This encodes CASNDPGQGFYNSPLHF.

A word on this clone: One end of the junction is discordant with germline, which a read error may explain. The chain joins TRBV7-7 to TRBJ1-4; 8 bases align to TRBD1. The germline V gene encodes CDR1 SSHAT and CDR2 FNYEAQ (reference sequence). The CDR3 extends over 14 amino acids. DNA of the CDR3: TGTGCTAGCAGCCCCCGGACAGGGAGTGAAAAACTGTTTTTT. Translation: CASSPRTGSEKLFF.

This clone is a singleton in its sample. The chain is built from TRBV25-1 and TRBJ2-2; D might be TRBD2 (6 bases). V was trimmed by 2 bases and J by 1 base, leaving 11 bases between them. Germline loops: CDR1 MGHDK, CDR2 SYGVNS. This CDR3 is built from 16 residues. DNA of the CDR3: TGTGCCAGCAGTGAAGGAGGGGCGGGGAACACCGGGGAGCTGTTTTTT. Translation: CASSEGGAGNTGELFF.

The chain carries TRBV19 and TRBJ1-1, with D possibly matching TRBD1 (5 bases). Between the trimmed V and J ends, which lost 10 bases and 5 bases, there was a span of 17 bases. The germline V gene has CDR1 LNHDA and CDR2 SQIVND (reference sequence). CDR3 length: 13 residues. CDR3 DNA: TGTGCCACCTGGGGGGGGTGGCGAACTGAAGCTTTCTTT. As protein: CATWGGWRTEAFF.

The chain is built from TRBV4-2 and TRBJ2-3; the D gene is possibly TRBD2 (7 bases). Trimming shortened V by 6 bases and J by 6 bases, and 19 bases separated the two germline ends. CDR3 size: 15 residues. The germline V gene encodes CDR1 LGHNA and CDR2 YNFKEQ. CDR3 coding DNA: TGTGCCAGCAGACTTGTAGGGGGGGCTGAGGATACGCAGTATTTT. Translating gives CASRLVGGAEDTQYF.

This sequence joins TRBV11-1 and TRBJ1-1, with D unclear. Germline V gives CDR1 SGHAT, CDR2 FQDESV (reference sequence). The CDR3 is 13 amino acids. V lost 5 bases to trimming and J lost 7 bases, with 14 bases between them. This CDR3 reads CASSLEVKDEAFF. Written as DNA, the CDR3 is TGTGCCAGCAGCCTCGAGGTGAAGGATGAAGCTTTCTTT.

The V gene is TRBV11-2, the J gene TRBJ1-1, with 7 bases lining up with TRBD1. Germline V gene data show CDR1 as SGHAT and CDR2 as FQNNGV. This CDR3 region has 13 residues. With 6 bases clipped from V and 6 bases from J, the junction kept 7 bases outside the gene matches. As DNA, the CDR3 is TGTGCCAGCAGAGTTCGTACAGGGGCTGAAGCTTTCTTT. It encodes CASRVRTGAEAFF.

This clone was observed once. CDR3 residues: CASSLLAIAGDPYEQYF. The CDR3, as DNA: TGTGCCAGCAGCTTGCTCGCCATTGCAGGGGACCCCTACGAGCAGTACTTC. V gene TRBV7-9 combines with J gene TRBJ2-7; D perhaps matches TRBD1 (6 bases). CDR1 and CDR2 (germline): SEHNR, FQNEAQ (reference sequence). This CDR3 has 17 residues. V lost 3 bases to trimming and J lost 2 bases, with 20 bases between them.

The V gene is TRBV27, the J gene TRBJ2-7; the D gene is possibly TRBD2 (6 bases). The CDR3 is made up of 14 amino acids. Germline V gene lookup returns CDR1 MNHEY and CDR2 SMNVEV (reference sequence). V was trimmed by 6 bases and J by 1 base, leaving 13 bases between them. The CDR3 nucleotides are TGTGCCAGCAGCCTTTTGGGGGGTTCCTACGAGCAGTACTTC. Translated, it gives CASSLLGGSYEQYF.

This sequence joins TRBV10-3 and TRBJ2-7; no firm D call. The CDR3 length is 13 residues. Trimming left V 3 bases short and J 1 base short, with 7 bases between. Germline CDR1 and CDR2: ENHRY and SYGVKD. The CDR3 region is CAISEDTSYEQYF. The CDR3 nucleotides are TGTGCCATCAGTGAAGATACTTCCTACGAGCAGTACTTC.

This clone was counted only a few times. V is TRBV27 and J is TRBJ2-1; D is perhaps TRBD2 (5 bases). Trimming pared 3 bases from V and 6 bases from J, leaving 21 bases between. Germline lookup yields CDR1 MNHEY and CDR2 SMNVEV (reference sequence). CDR3 size: 17 residues. The CDR3 region is CASSLVRVRGRSNEQFF. In DNA form, the CDR3 reads TGTGCCAGCAGTTTGGTTCGGGTGCGAGGGCGCAGCAATGAGCAGTTCTTC.

The rearrangement links TRBV15 to TRBJ2-1, with D possibly matching TRBD2 (6 bases). The V gene lost 0 bases and the J gene lost 9 bases, with 12 bases spanning the gap. The CDR3 contains 14 residues. CDR1 and CDR2 from the germline V gene are LNHNV and YYDKDF (reference sequence). This CDR3 reads CATSRDRGGGEQFF. CDR3 nucleotide sequence: TGTGCCACCAGCAGAGATAGGGGAGGAGGTGAGCAGTTCTTC.

V gene TRBV6-1 combines with J gene TRBJ2-7; 9 bases are a match to TRBD1. The trim removed 7 bases at V and 5 bases at J, leaving 9 bases unmatched. The CDR3 runs to 14 residues. The germline V gene encodes CDR1 MNHNS and CDR2 SASEGT. The CDR3 DNA sequence: TGTGCCAGCACCTCCGGGACAGGGAGGGACGAGCAGTACTTC. Translated: CASTSGTGRDEQYF.

The CDR3 coding sequence is TGTGCCAGCAGTTATGTCGCAGGGGGGCCCCCCGGGTACGAGCAGTACTTC. Amino acid sequence: CASSYVAGGPPGYEQYF. The V gene is TRBV27, the J gene TRBJ2-7; the D gene is possibly TRBD1 (7 bases). The V gene's germline CDR1 is MNHEY and CDR2 SMNVEV (reference sequence). This CDR3 is built from 17 residues. Trimming pared 4 bases from V and 4 bases from J, leaving 23 bases between.

The rearrangement joins TRBV2 to TRBJ2-1, with D uncertain. With 8 bases removed from V and 2 bases from J, the gap between germline ends came to 16 bases. CDR1 is SNHLY, CDR2 FYNNEI, per germline. The length of the CDR3 is 15 residues. DNA of the CDR3: TGTGCCAGCCTTAGTCCCACCTACCCCTACAATGAGCAGTTCTTC. This sequence encodes CASLSPTYPYNEQFF.

This clone was seen a few times. The chain is built from TRBV2 and TRBJ1-1; D remains ambiguous. Germline CDR1 is SNHLY and CDR2 is FYNNEI. CDR3 length: 11 amino acids. Between the trimmed V and J ends, which lost 11 bases and 8 bases, there was a span of 15 bases. The CDR3 bases are TGTGCCCACGAGAGAGGAGGGGAAGCTTTCTTT. Its translation: CAHERGGEAFF. Looking up the rest from reference TRBV2 and TRBJ1-1 gives the full variable domain: EPEVTQTPSHQVTQMGQEVILRCVPISNHLYFYWYRQILGQKVEFLVSFYNNEISEKSEIFDDQFSVERPDGSNFTLKIRSTKLEDSAMYFCAHERGGEAFFGQGTRLTVV.